The source of this T cell receptor (beta chain) is a study of blood T cell repertoires in COVID-19. On the study more broadly: Acute and convalescent COVID-19 samples came from the United States, Italy and Spain. In each case, the material was cDNA or gDNA derived from T cells, B-cell-depleted T cells, or PBMCs.

CDR1 is SGHTA, CDR2 FQGNSA, per germline. V lost 3 bases and J 8 bases, leaving 17 bases between the germline ends. This CDR3 spans 15 amino acids. Sequencing used immunoSEQ multiplex PCR; TCRdb keeps in-frame clones, though not all of them. The sample consists of 95,000 to 100,000 clones, roughly 80% of them appearing once. The chain joins TRBV7-2 to TRBJ2-1; TRBD1 might be the D (6 bases). Sequencing was carried out using peripheral blood. The sequence was collected from a woman aged 80 or over with acute or convalescent COVID-19. CDR3 sequence (DNA): TGTGCCAGCAGCTTCGGGCAGGGCCGACAGGATGAGCAGTTCTTC. Protein: CASSFGQGRQDEQFF.